The clone carrying this T cell receptor (beta chain) has just a few counts. Certain patients were not enrolled. These were patients with other autoimmune diseases, uncontrolled infections, pregnancy or lactation. With 4 bases clipped from V and 8 bases from J, the junction kept 7 bases outside the gene matches. The CDR3 covers 14 residues. The germline gives CDR1 SQVTM, CDR2 ANQGSEA. RNA transcripts served as template for amplifying TCR beta CDR3 sequences. First-round RT-PCR with HTBI primers preceded a second-round multiplex PCR. MiXCR, applied by TCRdb to the multiplex PCR reads, yields one record per CDR3 protein. Of some 410,000 distinct CDR3 sequences detected, over 20% appear once; the ten largest clones hold roughly 3%. This sample stems from a study of Graves' ophthalmopathy and Graves' hyperthyroidism. Whole-study context: The authors collected peripheral blood at initial diagnosis, before any treatment.

This sequence was found in a woman aged 18-35 years with stable Graves' hyperthyroidism. Material for sequencing was peripheral blood. This rearrangement joins TRBV29-1 to TRBJ2-2; 10 bases align to TRBD2. CDR3 region: CSVGTSGAGGELFF. The CDR3 nucleotides read TGCAGCGTTGGGACTAGCGGAGCGGGAGGGGAGCTGTTTTTT.